This TCR beta chain derives from a study of T cell changes during pregnancy in multiple sclerosis (dated by TCRdb to the late 2010s). Regarding the research as a whole: Changes in the T cell repertoire over the course of pregnancy were examined in this study in women with multiple sclerosis.

The library was obtained by the immunoSEQ multiplex PCR assay. Here the immuneACCESS table is served through TCRdb, limited to in-frame sequences with V and J called. Missing clones are a known gap in these copies; in checked studies unresolved V genes cover under half, and the rest lacks a known reason. The sample table records roughly 89,000 clones; 90% to 95% of these occur just once. The ten largest clones capture 3.5% to 4.5% of the sample. Including cysteine and phenylalanine, the CDR3 has 13 amino acids. The read is trimmed to its CDR3 DNA, 39 bases read in frame from base 1. Per the germline V gene (reference sequence), MNHEY is the CDR1 and SMNVEV is the CDR2. V loses 7 bases, J loses 1 base, and the germline ends lie 8 bases apart. Details on this clone: Its antigen is not yet known. Base qualities are not at hand, and no much larger clone is one base apart.

This TCR came from a female donor with multiple sclerosis, enrolled in a pregnancy study. The material was peripheral blood, obtained in the first trimester of pregnancy. The chain links TRBV27 with TRBJ1-5; the D gene identity is not certain. The DNA sequence follows: TGTGCCAGCACGAACACCAGCAATCAGCCCCAGCATTTT. Translation gives CASTNTSNQPQHF.